These 19 T cell receptor beta chains came from one sample sequenced in a study of T-cell reconstitution after alpha-beta-depleted transplantation in children. Study conclusions and caveats: Expanded clones from the graft, numbering several hundred, reportedly supplied alpha-beta T cells about two months after transplant.

TCRbeta library construction was performed incorporating unique molecular identifiers. Using its own MiXCR run on the PCR reads, TCRdb lists one record per CDR3 protein. The table shows about 32,000 distinct CDR3 sequences, with roughly 6.7% occurring only once. These receptors lack a known antigen. The source material was peripheral blood, sampled 60 days after TCRalphabeta/CD19-depleted stem cell transplant. These receptors came from a child younger than two who had a stem cell transplant for acute myeloid leukemia, so the T cells may come from the graft donor.

At least ten counts were recorded for this clonotype. This chain uses TRBV9 with TRBJ2-3, with 8 nucleotides matching TRBD2. CDR1 is SGDLS, CDR2 YYNGEE, per germline. Unmatched junction bases numbered 14, after V lost 0 bases and J lost 5 bases. The CDR3 sequence is 18 residues long. The CDR3 region is CASSVEPHYGRAEDTQYF. The CDR3, as DNA: TGTGCCAGCAGCGTAGAGCCCCACTACGGGAGGGCCGAAGATACGCAGTATTTT. The full variable domain, rest sourced from reference TRBV9 and TRBJ2-3, is DSGVTQTPKHLITATGQRVTLRCSPRSGDLSVYWYQQSLDQGLQFLIQYYNGEERAKGNILERFSAQQFPDLHSELNLSSLELGDSALYFCASSVEPHYGRAEDTQYFGPGTRLTVL.

This clonotype was observed at least ten times. The CDR3 sequence: CASSSARNYEQYF. DNA for the CDR3: TGTGCCAGCAGTTCCGCCAGGAACTACGAGCAGTACTTC. V and J are TRBV28 and TRBJ2-7; D call uncertain. With 4 bases removed from V and 3 bases from J, the gap between germline ends came to 10 bases. In germline, CDR1 is MDHEN, CDR2 SYDVKM. CDR3 size: 13 residues. Filled out from reference TRBV28 and TRBJ2-7, the complete variable domain reads DVKVTQSSRYLVKRTGEKVFLECVQDMDHENMFWYRQDPGLGLRLIYFSYDVKMKEKGDIPEGYSVSREKKERFSLILESASTNQTSMYLCASSSARNYEQYFGPGTRLTVT.

This clonotype was recorded many times. The rearrangement joins TRBV30 to TRBJ1-1; D is unresolved. Trimming stripped 0 bases from V and 1 base from J, with 6 bases between. The CDR3 length is 13 residues. Germline loops: CDR1 GTSNPN, CDR2 SVGIG (reference sequence). The DNA of the CDR3 is TGTGCCTGGAGTGTTGCAGGGAACACTGAAGCTTTCTTT. Translation gives CAWSVAGNTEAFF.

This clonotype was observed a handful of times. The V call is TRBV11-2, the J call TRBJ2-1; D might be TRBD2 (6 bases). The CDR3 sequence is 13 residues long. Looked up from germline, CDR1 is SGHAT and CDR2 is FQNNGV. The germline V and J ends were trimmed by 7 bases and 5 bases, with 12 bases remaining between them. Written as DNA, the CDR3 is TGTGCCAGCACCGGAGGGCCCCACAATGAGCAGTTCTTC. Protein: CASTGGPHNEQFF.

This clonotype was seen repeatedly, ten times or more. V gene TRBV2 combines with J gene TRBJ2-4, with D unclear. Trimming removed 1 base from V and 8 bases from J, with 12 bases in between. This CDR3 comprises 14 residues. Germline V CDR1 and CDR2: SNHLY, FYNNEI. DNA for the CDR3: TGTGCCAGCAGTGAAGGCCGCGGAGTCGACATTCAGTACTTC. Its protein product is CASSEGRGVDIQYF.

This clonotype was counted ten times or more. V is TRBV28 and J is TRBJ2-7; TRBD2 matches 12 bases. From germline, CDR1 is MDHEN and CDR2 SYDVKM. J was trimmed by 2 bases and V by 6 bases; bases with no gene match: 2. CDR3 length: 14 residues. The CDR3 region has the DNA TGTGCCAGCAGCCGACTAGCGGGAGCCTACGAGCAGTACTTC. Its protein is CASSRLAGAYEQYF.

This clonotype was observed many times. The V call is TRBV9, the J call TRBJ2-7, with no clear D. The germline CDR1 and CDR2 sequences are SGDLS and YYNGEE. V lost 6 bases to trimming and J lost 0 bases, with 25 bases between them. This CDR3 is 18 amino acids long. CDR3 sequence: CASTRYRMPIPVSYEQYF. The CDR3 nucleotides are TGTGCCAGCACGCGGTATCGGATGCCCATTCCTGTCTCCTACGAGCAGTACTTC.

Concerning this clonotype itself: This may be a read error, as it is one base from a much larger clone. This sequence joins TRBV29-1 and TRBJ2-1; D is ambiguous. V shed 3 bases and J shed 8 bases, with 2 bases lying between them. Germline loops: CDR1 SQVTM, CDR2 ANQGSEA. The CDR3 sequence is 9 residues long. The CDR3 loop is CSVEYEQFF. The CDR3 region has the DNA TGCAGCGTTGAGTATGAGCAGTTCTTC.

This clonotype was seen at least ten times. V gene TRBV7-9 combines with J gene TRBJ2-7; D not certain. The CDR3 sequence is 13 residues long. CDR1 and CDR2 from the germline V gene are SEHNR and FQNEAQ (reference sequence). V was clipped by 2 bases and J by 2 bases, with 7 bases between them. The CDR3 is CASSLKLAYEQYF. The CDR3, as DNA: TGTGCCAGCAGCTTAAAATTGGCCTACGAGCAGTACTTC.

This clonotype was detected ten times or more. The chain joins TRBV20-1 to TRBJ2-7; D may match TRBD1 or TRBD2 (5 bases each). The germline CDR1 and CDR2 sequences are DFQATT and SNEGSKA (reference sequence). V was pared by 5 bases and J by 2 bases, with 7 bases between. This CDR3 region has 11 residues. CDR3 region: CSAGGAYEQYF. In DNA, the CDR3 is TGCAGTGCTGGGGGAGCCTACGAGCAGTACTTC.

V usage is TRBV20-1 and J usage is TRBJ2-7, with D hard to call. The V and J ends lost 3 bases and 4 bases respectively, with 13 bases between them. This CDR3 comprises 13 residues. The germline CDR1 and CDR2 sequences are DFQATT and SNEGSKA (reference sequence). In DNA, the CDR3 is TGCAGTGCTAGCGACCGCCGTCAGTACGAGCAGTACTTC. This gives the protein CSASDRRQYEQYF.

There are many counts of this clonotype. A read error may produce the germline difference seen at one junction end. V is TRBV7-7 and J is TRBJ2-1, with D perhaps matching TRBD2 (6 bases). From germline, CDR1 is SSHAT and CDR2 FNYEAQ (reference sequence). The CDR3 covers 17 residues. The DNA for the CDR3 is TGTGCTAGCAGCTTAGGTCCGGGTTGGGGGGAGCGGAATGAGCAGTTCTTC. Translation: CASSLGPGWGERNEQFF. Variable domain in full (rest from reference TRBV7-7 and TRBJ2-1): GAGVSQSPRYKVTKRGQDVTLRCDPISSHATLYWYQQALGQGPEFLTYFNYEAQPDKSGLPSDRFSAERPEGSISTLTIQRTEQRDSAMYRCASSLGPGWGERNEQFFGPGTRLTVL.

This clonotype was seen repeatedly, ten times or more. The rearrangement links TRBV20-1 to TRBJ2-1; TRBD2 matches at 8 bases. V was pared by 5 bases and J by 6 bases, with 12 bases of the junction left unmatched. The germline V gene encodes CDR1 DFQATT and CDR2 SNEGSKA (reference sequence). There are 15 residues in the CDR3. The CDR3 DNA reads as TGCAGTGCTTTAAACACGGGGGGGTGGGTCAATGAGCAGTTCTTC. Residues: CSALNTGGWVNEQFF.

This clonotype was detected ten times or more. The V call is TRBV27, the J call TRBJ2-1; 11 bases are a match to TRBD2. With 5 bases clipped from V and 8 bases from J, the junction kept 8 bases outside the gene matches. Looked up from germline, CDR1 is MNHEY and CDR2 is SMNVEV (reference sequence). The CDR3 contains 15 residues. This CDR3 reads CASSRTSGPIYEQFF. CDR3 coding DNA: TGTGCCAGCAGTAGGACTAGCGGGCCCATCTATGAGCAGTTCTTC.

Ten or more counts support this clonotype. The V gene is TRBV4-2, the J gene TRBJ2-3; unclear D gene. CDR3 length equals 15 residues. Germline CDR1 and CDR2: LGHNA and YNFKEQ. The V end lost 4 bases, the J end lost 0 bases, and 11 bases lay between the germline ends. The CDR3 nucleotides are TGTGCCAGCAGCCCACGCTCCCCGAGCACAGATACGCAGTATTTT. Translation gives CASSPRSPSTDTQYF.

This clonotype has only a few counts. The chain recombines TRBV29-1 with TRBJ1-2; 7 bases agree with TRBD1. The CDR3 length is 12 residues. With 3 bases clipped from V and 8 bases from J, the junction kept 6 bases outside the gene matches. The germline gives CDR1 SQVTM, CDR2 ANQGSEA. In DNA, the CDR3 is TGCAGCGTTGACAGGGGGAGGGGGGGCTACACCTTC. It specifies CSVDRGRGGYTF.

Many counts were recorded for this clonotype. The chain has TRBV7-9 and TRBJ2-7, with TRBD1 matching 8 bases. The V segment lost 5 bases and the J segment 4 bases; nucleotides outside the gene matches: 10. CDR1 and CDR2 from the germline V gene are SEHNR and FQNEAQ (reference sequence). The CDR3 sequence is 15 residues long. The CDR3 is CASSPRTGKGYEQYF. DNA for the CDR3: TGTGCCAGCAGCCCCAGGACAGGGAAAGGTTACGAGCAGTACTTC.

This clonotype was recorded many times. The rearrangement joins TRBV6-5 to TRBJ2-3, with D tentatively TRBD2 (5 bases). The CDR3 contains 14 residues. V was clipped by 2 bases and J by 1 base, with 7 bases between them. The V gene's germline CDR1 is MNHEY and CDR2 SVGAGI. CDR3 nucleotides: TGTGCCAGCAGTTACCACGGGGGCACAGATACGCAGTATTTT. As protein: CASSYHGGTDTQYF.

The chain combines TRBV4-3 with TRBJ2-7; TRBD2 matches at 9 bases. From germline, CDR1 is LGHNA and CDR2 YSLEER. J gave up 6 bases and V 10 bases, and 13 bases lay outside the gene matches. CDR3 length: 14 amino acids. The CDR3 DNA follows: TGCGCCACCTCACCGGGACTAGCACCGTCCGAGCAGTACTTC. It translates to CATSPGLAPSEQYF.